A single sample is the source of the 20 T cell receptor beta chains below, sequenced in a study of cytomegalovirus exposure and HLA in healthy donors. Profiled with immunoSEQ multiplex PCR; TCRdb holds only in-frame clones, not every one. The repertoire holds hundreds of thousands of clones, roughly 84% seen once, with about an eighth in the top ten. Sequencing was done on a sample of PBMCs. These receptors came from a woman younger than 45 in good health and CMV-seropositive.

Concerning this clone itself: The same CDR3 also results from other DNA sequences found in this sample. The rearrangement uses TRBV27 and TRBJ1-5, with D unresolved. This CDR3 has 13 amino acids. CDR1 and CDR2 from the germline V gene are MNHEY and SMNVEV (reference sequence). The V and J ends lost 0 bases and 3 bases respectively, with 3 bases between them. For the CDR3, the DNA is TGTGCCAGCAGTTTATCCACCAATCAGCCCCAGCATTTT. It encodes CASSLSTNQPQHF.

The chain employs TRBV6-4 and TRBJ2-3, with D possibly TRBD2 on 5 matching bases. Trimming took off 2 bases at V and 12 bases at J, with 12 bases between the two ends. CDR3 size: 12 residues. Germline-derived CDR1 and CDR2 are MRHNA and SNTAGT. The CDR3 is CASSDVRGSQYF. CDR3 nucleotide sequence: TGTGCCAGCAGTGACGTTCGAGGGTCCCAGTATTTT.

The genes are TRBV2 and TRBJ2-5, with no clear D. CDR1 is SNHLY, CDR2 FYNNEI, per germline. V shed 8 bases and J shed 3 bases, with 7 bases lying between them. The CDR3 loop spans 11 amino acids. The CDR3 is CASSLEETQYF. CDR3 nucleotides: TGTGCCAGCTCCTTGGAAGAGACCCAGTACTTC.

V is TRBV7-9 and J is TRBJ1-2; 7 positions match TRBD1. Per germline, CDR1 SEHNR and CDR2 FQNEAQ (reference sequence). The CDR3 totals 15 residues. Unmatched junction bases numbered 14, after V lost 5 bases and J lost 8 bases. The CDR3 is CASSPGQSSGGGYTF. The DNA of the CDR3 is TGTGCCAGCAGCCCGGGACAGTCTTCGGGGGGCGGCTACACCTTC.

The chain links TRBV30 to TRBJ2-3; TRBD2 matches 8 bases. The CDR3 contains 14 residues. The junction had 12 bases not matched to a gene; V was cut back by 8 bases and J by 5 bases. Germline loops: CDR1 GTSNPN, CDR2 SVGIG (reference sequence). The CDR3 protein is CAQGAAGEGDTQYF. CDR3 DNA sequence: TGTGCCCAAGGGGCAGCGGGAGAGGGAGATACGCAGTATTTT.

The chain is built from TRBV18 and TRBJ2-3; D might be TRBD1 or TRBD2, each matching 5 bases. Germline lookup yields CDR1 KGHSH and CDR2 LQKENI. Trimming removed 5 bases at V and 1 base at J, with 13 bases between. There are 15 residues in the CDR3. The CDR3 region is CASSSLLGGTDTQYF. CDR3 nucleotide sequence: TGTGCCAGCTCATCACTCCTGGGGGGCACAGATACGCAGTATTTT.

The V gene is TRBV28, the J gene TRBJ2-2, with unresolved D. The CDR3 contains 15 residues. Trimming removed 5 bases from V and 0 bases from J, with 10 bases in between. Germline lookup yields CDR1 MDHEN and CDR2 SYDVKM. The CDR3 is CASSPWLTNTGELFF. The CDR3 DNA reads TGTGCCAGCAGTCCTTGGCTAACGAACACCGGGGAGCTGTTTTTT. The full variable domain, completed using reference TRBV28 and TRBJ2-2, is DVKVTQSSRYLVKRTGEKVFLECVQDMDHENMFWYRQDPGLGLRLIYFSYDVKMKEKGDIPEGYSVSREKKERFSLILESASTNQTSMYLCASSPWLTNTGELFFGEGSRLTVL.

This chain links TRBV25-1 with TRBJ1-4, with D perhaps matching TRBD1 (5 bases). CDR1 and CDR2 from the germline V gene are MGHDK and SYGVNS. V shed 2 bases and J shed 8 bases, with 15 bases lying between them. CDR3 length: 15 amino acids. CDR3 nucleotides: TGTGCCAGCAGTGAAAGTAAGGGACCGAAGGAAAAACTGTTTTTT. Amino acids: CASSESKGPKEKLFF.

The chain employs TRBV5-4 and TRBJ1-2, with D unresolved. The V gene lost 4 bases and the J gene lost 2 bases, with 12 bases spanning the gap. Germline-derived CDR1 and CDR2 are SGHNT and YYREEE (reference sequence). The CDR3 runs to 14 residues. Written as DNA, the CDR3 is TGTGCCAGCAGCCCTGGTCTGTGGAACTATGGCTACACCTTC. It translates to CASSPGLWNYGYTF.

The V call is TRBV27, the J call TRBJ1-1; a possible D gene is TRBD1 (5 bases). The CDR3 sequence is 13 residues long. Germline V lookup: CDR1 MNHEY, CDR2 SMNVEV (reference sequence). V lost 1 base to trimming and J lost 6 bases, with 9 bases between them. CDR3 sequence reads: CASSLFQGAEAFF. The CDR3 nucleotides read TGTGCCAGCAGTTTATTTCAGGGTGCTGAAGCTTTCTTT.

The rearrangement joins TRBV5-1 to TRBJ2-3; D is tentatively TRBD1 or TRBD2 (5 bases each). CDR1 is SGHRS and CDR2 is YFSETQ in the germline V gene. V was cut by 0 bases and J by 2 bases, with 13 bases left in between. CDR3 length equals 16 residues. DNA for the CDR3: TGCGCCAGCAGCTTGGCTTATGGGGGTTACACAGATACGCAGTATTTT. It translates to CASSLAYGGYTDTQYF.

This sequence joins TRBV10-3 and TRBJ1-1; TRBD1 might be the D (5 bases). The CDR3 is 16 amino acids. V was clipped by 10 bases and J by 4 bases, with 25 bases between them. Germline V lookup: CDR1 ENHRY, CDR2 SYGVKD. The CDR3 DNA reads TGTGCCAGCGAAAAGGTTCGGGACCGACCGCGCACTGAAGCTTTCTTT. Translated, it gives CASEKVRDRPRTEAFF.

CDR3 sequence: CASNPSGDPGGYTF. DNA for the CDR3: TGTGCCAGCAACCCCTCAGGGGATCCTGGTGGCTACACCTTC. The chain recombines TRBV13 with TRBJ1-2; a weak D match, TRBD1 (6 bases). The V gene lost 7 bases and the J gene lost 7 bases, with 19 bases spanning the gap. The length of the CDR3 is 14 residues. Germline CDR1 and CDR2: PRHDT and FYEKMQ (reference sequence).

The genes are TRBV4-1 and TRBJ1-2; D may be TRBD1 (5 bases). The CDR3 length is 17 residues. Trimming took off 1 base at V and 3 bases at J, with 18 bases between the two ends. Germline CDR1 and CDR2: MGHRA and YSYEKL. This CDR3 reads CASSQAVAGQGYYGYTF. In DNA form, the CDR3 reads TGCGCCAGCAGCCAAGCCGTGGCGGGGCAGGGATACTATGGCTACACCTTC.

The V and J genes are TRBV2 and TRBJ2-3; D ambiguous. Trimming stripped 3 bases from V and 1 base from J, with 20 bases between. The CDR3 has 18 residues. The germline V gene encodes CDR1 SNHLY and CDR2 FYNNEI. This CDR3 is CASSDISEARYGTDTQYF. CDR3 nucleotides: TGTGCCAGCAGTGACATCTCGGAAGCGCGATATGGCACAGATACGCAGTATTTT.

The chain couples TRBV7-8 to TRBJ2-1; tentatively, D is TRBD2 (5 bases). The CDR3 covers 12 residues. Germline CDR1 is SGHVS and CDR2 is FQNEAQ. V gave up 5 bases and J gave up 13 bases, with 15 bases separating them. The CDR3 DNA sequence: TGTGCCAGCAGCCCAGAACTAGAAGAACAGTTCTTC. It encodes CASSPELEEQFF.

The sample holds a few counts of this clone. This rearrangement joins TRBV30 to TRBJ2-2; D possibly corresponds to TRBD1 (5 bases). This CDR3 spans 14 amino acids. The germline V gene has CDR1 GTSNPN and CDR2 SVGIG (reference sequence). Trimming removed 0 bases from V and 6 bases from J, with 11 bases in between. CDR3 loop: CAWSVAGNAGELFF. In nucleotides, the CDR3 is TGTGCCTGGAGTGTAGCAGGGAATGCCGGGGAGCTGTTTTTT. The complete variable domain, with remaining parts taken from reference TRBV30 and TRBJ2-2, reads SQTIHQWPATLVQPVGSPLSLECTVEGTSNPNLYWYRQAAGRGLQLLFYSVGIGQISSEVPQNLSASRPQDRQFILSSKKLLLSDSGFYLCAWSVAGNAGELFFGEGSRLTVL.

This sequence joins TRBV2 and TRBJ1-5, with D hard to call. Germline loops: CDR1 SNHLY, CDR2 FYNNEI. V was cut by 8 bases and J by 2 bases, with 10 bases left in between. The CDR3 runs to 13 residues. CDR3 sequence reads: CASAAEGNQPQHF. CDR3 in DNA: TGTGCCAGCGCTGCCGAGGGCAATCAGCCCCAGCATTTT.

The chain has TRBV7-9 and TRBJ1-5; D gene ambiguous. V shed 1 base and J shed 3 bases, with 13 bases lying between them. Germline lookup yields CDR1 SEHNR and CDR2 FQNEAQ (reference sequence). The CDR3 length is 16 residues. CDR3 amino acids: CASSLGAGGPNQPQHF. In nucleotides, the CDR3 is TGTGCCAGCAGCTTAGGAGCAGGTGGGCCCAATCAGCCCCAGCATTTT.

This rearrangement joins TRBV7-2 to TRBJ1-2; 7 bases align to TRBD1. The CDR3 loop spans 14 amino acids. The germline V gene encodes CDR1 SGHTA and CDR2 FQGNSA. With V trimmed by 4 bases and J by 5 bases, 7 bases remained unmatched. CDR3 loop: CASSSSTQGYGYTF. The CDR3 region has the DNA TGTGCCAGCAGCTCTTCTACACAGGGGTATGGCTACACCTTC.